This TCR beta chain is drawn from a study of T cell changes during pregnancy in multiple sclerosis. This clone was seen just once. Germline trimming cut 0 bases from V and 14 bases from J; bases unmatched to any gene: 7. Germline V gene sequence: CDR1 LNHNV, CDR2 YYDKDF (reference sequence). The CDR3 has 13 residues. Measured with immunoSEQ multiplex PCR; TCRdb has only the in-frame clones, and not every one. The repertoire holds about 120,000 clones, with roughly nine tenths as singletons. The input for sequencing was peripheral blood, taken in the third trimester of pregnancy. The chain uses TRBV15 and TRBJ2-1; 7 bases agree with TRBD2. The TCR originated in a female donor with multiple sclerosis, enrolled in a pregnancy study. The CDR3: CATSREISSGEFF. The CDR3 DNA reads TGTGCCACCAGCAGAGAGATTTCCAGCGGGGAGTTCTTC.